These T cell receptor beta chains were read from a single sample in a study of T-cell reconstitution after alpha-beta-depleted transplantation in children. TCRdb reanalysed the PCR reads using MiXCR and keeps one entry per CDR3 protein. The sample lists about 1,000,000 distinct CDR3 sequences; 25% to 35% were seen once. Sequencing was performed on PBMCs, mostly from graft donor cells, taken 360 days after TCRalphabeta/CD19-depleted stem cell transplant. The receptor set was obtained from a boy younger than two who had a stem cell transplant for SCID, so the T cells may come from the graft donor. Both conserved end residues are part of each CDR3. The D gene is left open where the match is weak. Clone size is given for some rows only: seen once, a few or many times, or a class if the clone is expanded.

>.|TRBD2|TRBJ2-3|TRBV4-2
TGTGCCAGCAGCCAAAGTCTAGACAGCGGGGGGAGCGATACGCAGTATTTT
CASSQSLDSGGSDTQYF
>.|.|TRBJ1-1|TRBV24-1
TGTGCCACCAGTAACAGCCAGAACACTGAAGCTTTCTTT
CATSNSQNTEAFF
>few|.|TRBJ1-5|TRBV12-3/TRBV12-4
TGTGCCAGCAGGAAGGACAGAAACAATCAGCCCCAGCATTTT
CASRKDRNNQPQHF
>.|.|TRBJ2-1|TRBV12-3/TRBV12-4
TGTGCCAGCAGTTTAAGGGCAGCGCGGTATGAGCAGTTCTTC
CASSLRAARYEQFF
>.|.|TRBJ1-5|TRBV12-3/TRBV12-4
TGTGCCAGCAGTCCTAGGACAGATCAGCCCCAGCATTTT
CASSPRTDQPQHF
>.|.|TRBJ1-2|TRBV5-1
TGCGCCAGCAGCTTGGAGGGACCGATCAATGGCTACACCTTC
CASSLEGPINGYTF
>.|.|TRBJ2-3|TRBV2
TGTGCCAGCAGTGAACTTTTCATTGCAGGGAATACAGATACGCAGTATTTT
CASSELFIAGNTDTQYF
>.|.|TRBJ2-3|TRBV12-3/TRBV12-4
TGTGCCAGCAGCCGGGACTCCCTCGGCACAGATACGCAGTATTTT
CASSRDSLGTDTQYF
>.|.|TRBJ1-2|TRBV29-1
TGCAGCGTTGAAGATCGGGACACTTTGAACTATGGCTACACCTTC
CSVEDRDTLNYGYTF
>.|.|TRBJ2-1|TRBV12-3/TRBV12-4
TGTGCCAGCAGTTTAAGTATCGGGCAGGTGTACGTCTTC
CASSLSIGQVYVF
>.|TRBD2|TRBJ2-1|TRBV20-1
TGCAGTGCTCCTAAGCGGGGGGGCCTCGGCAATGAGCAGTTCTTC
CSAPKRGGLGNEQFF
>many|.|TRBJ1-5|TRBV7-6
TGTGCCAGCAGCTTAGCCCCATATCAGCCCCAGCATTTT
CASSLAPYQPQHF
>few|.|TRBJ2-1|TRBV7-2
TGTGCCAGCAGCTTAGAAGGCAGGTCGTTCAATGAGCAGTTCTTC
CASSLEGRSFNEQFF
>.|TRBD1|TRBJ2-7|TRBV7-8
TGTGCCAGCAGCTTAGTCGACAGGGTATACGAGCAGTACTTC
CASSLVDRVYEQYF
>.|.|TRBJ1-2|TRBV20-1
TGCAGTGCTTCCCCACTTTCGGACGGTGGCTACACCTTC
CSASPLSDGGYTF
>few|.|TRBJ2-3|TRBV7-8
TGTGCCAGCAGCTTAGTCGGGCCTCGCGGAGATACGCAGTATTTT
CASSLVGPRGDTQYF
>few|TRBD1|TRBJ2-7|TRBV5-1
TGCGCCAGCAGCGGACTGGGACAGCCTAGCTCCTACGAGCAGTACTTC
CASSGLGQPSSYEQYF
>few|.|TRBJ1-1|TRBV12-3/TRBV12-4
TGTGCCAGCAGTCCCTACCGGACATCTATGAACACTGAAGCTTTCTTT
CASSPYRTSMNTEAFF
>few|TRBD1|TRBJ2-3|TRBV7-3
TGTGCCAGCAGCTTATGGACAGGGGGCAAGGATACGCAGTATTTT
CASSLWTGGKDTQYF
>few|TRBD2|TRBJ2-1|TRBV11-1
TGTGCCAGCAGCCGAATGAAGTCCCTTGTTGCGGGGGGCTCCTACAATGAGCAGTTCTTC
CASSRMKSLVAGGSYNEQFF
>.|.|TRBJ2-5|TRBV6-1
TGTGCCAGCAGTGGAGTGGCCGCCCAGGCGGAGACCCAGTACTTC
CASSGVAAQAETQYF
>few|.|TRBJ1-1|TRBV5-1
TGCGCCAGCAGCTTGGATCCCGGGGGAGCTGAAGCTTTCTTT
CASSLDPGGAEAFF
>.|TRBD1|TRBJ2-2|TRBV7-9
TGTGCCAGCAGTTCACAGGGGGCGCCTTTAAGGGAGCTGTTTTTT
CASSSQGAPLRELFF
>few|TRBD1|TRBJ2-7|TRBV20-1
TGCAGTGCCCAAACGGGGACAGGGCCGTTCCACGAGCAGTACTTC
CSAQTGTGPFHEQYF
>.|.|TRBJ1-5|TRBV20-1
TGCAGTGCTCGTACTACAGGCCCACCCAATCAGCCCCAGCATTTT
CSARTTGPPNQPQHF
>.|.|TRBJ2-5|TRBV4-1
TGCGCCAGCAGCCAGCCCGGGGGCAGGCGTTCCCAAGAGACCCAGTACTTC
CASSQPGGRRSQETQYF
>.|.|TRBJ2-5|TRBV29-1
TGCAGCGTTGAGAGACTTGAGACCCAGTACTTC
CSVERLETQYF
>.|.|TRBJ2-5|TRBV24-1
TGTGCCACCAGTGATCCGGCCGCCCCCGACGGGTGCCAGTACTTC
CATSDPAAPDGCQYF
>.|.|TRBJ2-7|TRBV4-3
TGCGCCAGCAGCCAAAGGGCGGGAATACAGGGTCTCAACTACGAGCAGTACTTC
CASSQRAGIQGLNYEQYF
>few|.|TRBJ2-1|TRBV12-3/TRBV12-4
TGTGCCAGCAGTTTCAAAAGGGGGGGTGAGCAGTTCTTC
CASSFKRGGEQFF
>.|.|TRBJ2-4|TRBV27
TGTGCCAGCAGCTGGGCCGGTCCGGCGGACATTCAGTACTTC
CASSWAGPADIQYF
>few|TRBD1|TRBJ2-2|TRBV6-2/TRBV6-3
TGTGCCAGCACCAATTCCAGAGGGGGCGTGGGGGAGCTGTTTTTT
CASTNSRGGVGELFF
>few|TRBD2|TRBJ2-5|TRBV20-1
TGCAGTGCTAGGGCGACTAGCGGGGACCAAGAGACCCAGTACTTC
CSARATSGDQETQYF
>.|.|TRBJ1-5|TRBV6-1
TGTGCCAGCGACAGAGACAATAGCAATCAGCCCCAGCATTTT
CASDRDNSNQPQHF
>.|.|TRBJ2-3|TRBV12-3/TRBV12-4
TGTGCCAGCAGTTTAAGGTCCCTCAGGGTACCAGATACGCAGTATTTT
CASSLRSLRVPDTQYF
>.|TRBD1|TRBJ1-6|TRBV6-5
TGTGCCAGCAGTTACTGGGACAGGGGGAAGAATTCACCCCTCCACTTT
CASSYWDRGKNSPLHF
>few|TRBD2|TRBJ2-5|TRBV11-2
TGTGCCAGCAGCTTAGTCACAGCGGGGGAGACCCAGTACTTC
CASSLVTAGETQYF
>few|TRBD1|TRBJ2-7|TRBV4-1
TGCGCCAGCAGCCAATCACCCGGGACAGGGGGCAACGAGCAGTACTTC
CASSQSPGTGGNEQYF
>.|.|TRBJ2-1|TRBV6-1
TGTGCCAGCAGTCTGAATGGAGGCAGGGGTATGTTCTTC
CASSLNGGRGMFF
>.|.|TRBJ2-5|TRBV4-3
TGCGCCAGCAGCCAAATAGCGTGGCCCCAAGAGACCCAGTACTTC
CASSQIAWPQETQYF
>many|.|TRBJ2-7|TRBV6-2/TRBV6-3
TGTGCCAGCAGTTACTACACCTACGAGCAGTACTTC
CASSYYTYEQYF
>.|TRBD2|TRBJ2-5|TRBV5-1
TGCGCCACCAGCTTGGATTGGCTAGCGGGGGTCCAAGAGACCCAGTACTTC
CATSLDWLAGVQETQYF
>many|.|TRBJ2-7|TRBV5-1
TGCGCCAGCAGCTTGGCTCTGGGGAGCAACCTGAGCTTC
CASSLALGSNLSF
>.|TRBD1|TRBJ2-7|TRBV4-2
TGTGCCAGCAGCCAAGGGAGAGGACAGGGATCCACCTACGAGCAGTACTTC
CASSQGRGQGSTYEQYF
>.|TRBD1|TRBJ2-7|TRBV11-1
TGTGCCAGCAGCTTAGTGATGACCAGGGACAGGGAGTATTCTTACGAGCAGTACTTC
CASSLVMTRDREYSYEQYF
>many|.|TRBJ2-4|TRBV14
TGTGCCAGCAGCCATTCGAACATTCAGTACTTC
CASSHSNIQYF
>.|TRBD2|TRBJ2-5|TRBV20-1
TGCAGTGCTAGAGTATTTACTAGCGGGGGGGCGGGCCCAGAGACCCAGTACTTC
CSARVFTSGGAGPETQYF
>few|.|TRBJ1-6|TRBV4-3
TGCGCCAGCAGCCAGACAGATTTCGGAATTTCCAATTCACCCCTCCACTTT
CASSQTDFGISNSPLHF
>.|TRBD2|TRBJ2-3|TRBV10-3
TGTGCCATCAGAAAAGGGGTTCGTAGCGGGCTCACAGATACGCAGTATTTT
CAIRKGVRSGLTDTQYF
>.|TRBD2|TRBJ2-1|TRBV15
TGTGCCACCAGCCCCCGACATGAGGGAGGGAAGCGTGGTAATGAGCAGTTCTTC
CATSPRHEGGKRGNEQFF
>.|TRBD2|TRBJ2-3|TRBV7-2
TGTGCCAGCAGCTCCCACCCAGCGGGGGCCCCCACAGATACGCAGTATTTT
CASSSHPAGAPTDTQYF
>.|.|TRBJ2-7|TRBV5-1
TGCGCCAGCAGCCCGGACAGTTTGTTCGACGAGCAGTACTTC
CASSPDSLFDEQYF
>.|TRBD1|TRBJ2-2|TRBV20-1
TGCAGTGCTAGGGCCGGGACAGGGGGGACCGGGGAGCTGTTTTTT
CSARAGTGGTGELFF
>.|.|TRBJ2-3|TRBV29-1
TGCAGTTCTGGCCAGCGGGCCTCGGGAGATACGCAGTATTTT
CSSGQRASGDTQYF
>.|TRBD2|TRBJ2-3|TRBV28
TGTGCCAGCAGCCGCCGCGCGGGGGGAGCAGATACGCAGTATTTT
CASSRRAGGADTQYF
>.|TRBD2|TRBJ2-3|TRBV2
TGTGCCAGCAGTGGGCTCAGAGCGGGGGTCACAGATACGCAGTATTTT
CASSGLRAGVTDTQYF
>few|.|TRBJ1-1|TRBV7-8
TGTGCCAGCAACCCGTCGCGGGTAGGCACTGAAGCTTTCTTT
CASNPSRVGTEAFF
>many|TRBD2|TRBJ2-1|TRBV20-1
TGCAGTGCTAGAGATGGGGGGACTAGCGAATCGGGATTCAACAATGAGCAGTTCTTC
CSARDGGTSESGFNNEQFF